This TCR beta chain comes out of a study of blood T cell repertoires in COVID-19. Turning to the study itself: Samples representing acute and convalescent COVID-19 were sourced from the United States, Italy and Spain.

Study processing details: For nucleated cells, counts were estimated from reference gene primer amplification. Sequenced by immunoSEQ multiplex PCR; TCRdb stores in-frame clones only, minus some. Clone size and the V and J calls come from that table; the DNA yielded D and trimming. The sample holds about 110,000 clones, around 89% seen once. The count of this clone is one. The material sequenced was peripheral blood. The TCR originated in a middle-aged man with active or convalescent COVID-19.

CDR3 in amino acids: CASRIGNSFLYF. CDR3 nucleotides: TGTGCCAGCAGAATCGGGAACTCTTTTCTGTACTTC. The rearrangement links TRBV27 to TRBJ2-7; TRBD2 might be the D (5 bases). Germline V lookup: CDR1 MNHEY, CDR2 SMNVEV (reference sequence). The CDR3 consists of 12 residues. Trimming left V 6 bases short and J 12 bases short, with 18 bases between.